Listed below are T cell receptor beta chains from one sample, sequenced in a study of T-cell reconstitution after alpha-beta-depleted transplantation in children. TCRdb ran MiXCR on the PCR reads and lists one entry per CDR3 protein. This sample carries about 250,000 distinct CDR3 sequences, 24% of them seen once, and the ten largest clones take 4.8%. The sample consisted of PBMCs, mostly from graft donor cells, taken 360 days after TCRalphabeta/CD19-depleted stem cell transplant. The receptor source for this set is a female patient aged 2 to 10 who had a stem cell transplant for congenital amegakaryocytic thrombocytopenia, so the T cells may come from the graft donor. Both conserved end residues are part of each CDR3. A D gene is named only where the DNA matches it firmly. Expanded clones get a size class; other rows say once, few or many, or leave the size out.

>TRBJ1-4|-|TRBV19|-|15
CASSAETDGNEKLFF
TGTGCCAGTAGTGCCGAGACGGACGGTAATGAAAAACTGTTTTTT
>TRBJ2-7|-|TRBV20-1|TRBD2|15
CSARDGGLGIVRQYF
TGCAGTGCTAGAGACGGCGGACTAGGGATCGTAAGGCAGTACTTC
>TRBJ2-1|-|TRBV7-9|TRBD2|15
CASSLITSGANEQFF
TGTGCCAGCAGCTTAATCACTAGCGGGGCCAATGAGCAGTTCTTC
>TRBJ2-3|-|TRBV20-1|TRBD2|13
CSVTLAGTDTQYF
TGCAGTGTCACACTAGCGGGGACAGATACGCAGTATTTT
>TRBJ1-5|-|TRBV4-1|TRBD1|18
CASSRGGTGVRSNQPQHF
TGCGCCAGCAGCCGGGGCGGGACAGGGGTTAGAAGCAATCAGCCCCAGCATTTT
>TRBJ1-5|few|TRBV28|-|10
CASYSQPQHF
TGTGCCAGCTATTCTCAGCCCCAGCATTTT
>TRBJ2-1|few|TRBV5-1|-|15
CASSLATNSYNEQFF
TGCGCCAGCAGCTTGGCTACAAATTCCTACAATGAGCAGTTCTTC
>TRBJ2-5|-|TRBV19|TRBD1|14
CASSQGGGQETQYF
TGTGCCAGTAGTCAAGGGGGCGGCCAAGAGACCCAGTACTTC
>TRBJ2-7|few|TRBV6-5|TRBD1|14
CASSYSAGGYEQYF
TGTGCCAGCAGTTACTCGGCAGGGGGCTACGAGCAGTACTTC
>TRBJ2-7|-|TRBV13|-|14
CASSSDPQGYEQYF
TGTGCCAGCAGTTCCGACCCCCAGGGGTACGAGCAGTACTTC
>TRBJ1-1|-|TRBV2|-|12
CASSERKGEAFF
TGTGCCAGCAGTGAGAGAAAGGGCGAAGCTTTCTTT
>TRBJ1-4|-|TRBV28|-|15
CASKKGSLTNEKLFF
TGTGCCAGCAAGAAGGGTTCGCTAACTAATGAAAAACTGTTTTTT
>TRBJ2-5|-|TRBV7-9|-|16
CASSPDYFAYQETQYF
TGTGCCAGCAGCCCGGACTATTTTGCGTACCAAGAGACCCAGTACTTC
>TRBJ2-3|-|TRBV20-1|-|13
CSASQASRATQYF
TGCAGTGCTAGTCAGGCTAGCAGGGCCACGCAGTATTTT
>TRBJ2-1|few|TRBV11-2|-|17
CASSLDSGYYSYNEQFF
TGTGCCAGCAGCTTAGATTCGGGCTACTACTCCTACAATGAGCAGTTCTTC
>TRBJ2-5|few|TRBV6-6|-|12
CASKIHQETQYF
TGTGCCAGCAAAATCCACCAAGAGACCCAGTACTTC
>TRBJ1-4|-|TRBV28|TRBD1|15
CASSPGTGKDEKLFF
TGTGCCAGCAGTCCGGGGACAGGGAAGGATGAAAAACTGTTTTTT
>TRBJ2-2|few|TRBV5-1|-|16
CASSLGTDGNTGELFF
TGCGCCAGCAGCTTGGGGACTGACGGTAACACCGGGGAGCTGTTTTTT
>TRBJ2-3|few|TRBV19|-|10
CASALDTQYF
TGTGCCAGCGCATTAGATACGCAGTATTTT
>TRBJ2-2|few|TRBV12-3/TRBV12-4|TRBD1|16
CASRGKGGTNTGELFF
TGTGCCAGCAGGGGGAAAGGGGGCACGAACACCGGGGAGCTGTTTTTT
>TRBJ2-3|-|TRBV7-4|-|16
CASSLALWRLTDTQYF
TGTGCCAGCAGCTTAGCGTTGTGGCGGCTCACAGATACGCAGTATTTT
>TRBJ2-1|few|TRBV12-3/TRBV12-4|-|18
CASSFAAAGAHSYNEQFF
TGTGCCAGCAGTTTTGCCGCAGCCGGGGCCCACTCCTACAATGAGCAGTTCTTC